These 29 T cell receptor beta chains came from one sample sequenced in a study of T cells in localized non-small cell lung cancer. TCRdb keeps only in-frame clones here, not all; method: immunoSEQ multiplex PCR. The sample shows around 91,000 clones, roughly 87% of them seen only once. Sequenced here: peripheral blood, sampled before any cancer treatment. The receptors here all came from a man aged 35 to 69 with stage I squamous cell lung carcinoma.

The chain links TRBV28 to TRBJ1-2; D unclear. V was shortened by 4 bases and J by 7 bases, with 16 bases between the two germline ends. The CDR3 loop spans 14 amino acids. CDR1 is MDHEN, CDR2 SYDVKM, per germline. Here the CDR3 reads CASSSISPAGGYTF. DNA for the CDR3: TGTGCCAGCAGTTCAATTTCTCCCGCGGGTGGCTACACCTTC.

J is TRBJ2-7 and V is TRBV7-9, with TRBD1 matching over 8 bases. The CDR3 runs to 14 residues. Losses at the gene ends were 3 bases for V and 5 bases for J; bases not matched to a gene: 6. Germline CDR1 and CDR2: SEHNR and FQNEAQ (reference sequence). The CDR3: CASSFRDRPDEQYF. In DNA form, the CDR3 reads TGTGCCAGCAGCTTCCGGGACAGGCCGGACGAGCAGTACTTC.

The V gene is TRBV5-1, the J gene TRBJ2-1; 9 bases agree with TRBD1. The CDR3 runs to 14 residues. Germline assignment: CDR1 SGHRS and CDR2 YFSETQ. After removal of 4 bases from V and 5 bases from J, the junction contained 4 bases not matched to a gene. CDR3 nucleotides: TGCGCCAGCAGCGAAAGGACAGGGGACAATGAGCAGTTCTTC. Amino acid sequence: CASSERTGDNEQFF.

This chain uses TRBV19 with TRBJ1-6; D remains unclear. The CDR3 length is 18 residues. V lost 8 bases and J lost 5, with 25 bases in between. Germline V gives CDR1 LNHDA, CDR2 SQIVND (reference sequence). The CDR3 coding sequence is TGTGCCAGTGGACGAGTTCCAGACGGAATCCCTAATAATTCACCCCTCCACTTT. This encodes CASGRVPDGIPNNSPLHF.

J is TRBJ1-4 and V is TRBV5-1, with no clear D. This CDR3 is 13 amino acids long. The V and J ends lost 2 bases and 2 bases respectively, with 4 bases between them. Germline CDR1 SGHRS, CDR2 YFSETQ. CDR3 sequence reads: CASSFSTNEKLFF. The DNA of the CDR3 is TGCGCCAGCAGCTTTTCGACTAATGAAAAACTGTTTTTT.

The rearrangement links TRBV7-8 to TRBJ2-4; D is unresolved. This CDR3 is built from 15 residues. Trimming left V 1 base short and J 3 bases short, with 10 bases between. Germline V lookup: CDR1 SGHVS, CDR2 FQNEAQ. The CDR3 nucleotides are TGTGCCAGCAGCTTAGAGGCAGAAGGCAAAAACATTCAGTACTTC. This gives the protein CASSLEAEGKNIQYF.

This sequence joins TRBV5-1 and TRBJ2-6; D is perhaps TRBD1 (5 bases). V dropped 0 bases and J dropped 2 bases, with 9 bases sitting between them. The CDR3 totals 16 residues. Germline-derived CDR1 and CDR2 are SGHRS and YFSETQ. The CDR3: CASSLGTLPGANVLTF. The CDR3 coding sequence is TGCGCCAGCAGCTTGGGGACATTACCTGGGGCCAACGTCCTGACTTTC.

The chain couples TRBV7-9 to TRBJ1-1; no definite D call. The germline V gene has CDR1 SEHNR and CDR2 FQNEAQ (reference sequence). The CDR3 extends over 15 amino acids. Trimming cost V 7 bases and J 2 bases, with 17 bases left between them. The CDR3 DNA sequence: TGTGCCAGCACCGACCAACCTTTCGGTAACACTGAAGCTTTCTTT. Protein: CASTDQPFGNTEAFF. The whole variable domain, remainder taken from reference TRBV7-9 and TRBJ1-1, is DTGVSQNPRHKITKRGQNVTFRCDPISEHNRLYWYRQTLGQGPEFLTYFQNEAQLEKSRLLSDRFSAERPKGSFSTLEIQRTEQGDSAMYLCASTDQPFGNTEAFFGQGTRLTVV.

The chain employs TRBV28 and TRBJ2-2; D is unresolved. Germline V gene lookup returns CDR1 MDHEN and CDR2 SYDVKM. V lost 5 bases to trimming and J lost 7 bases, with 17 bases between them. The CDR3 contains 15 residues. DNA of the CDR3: TGTGCCAGCAGTAGAATGGTTGGAAACGGCGGGGAGCTGTTTTTT. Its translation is CASSRMVGNGGELFF.

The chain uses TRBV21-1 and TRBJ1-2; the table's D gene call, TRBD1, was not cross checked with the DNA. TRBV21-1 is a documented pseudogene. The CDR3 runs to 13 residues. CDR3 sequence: CASSNRTGDGYTF. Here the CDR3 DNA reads TGTGCCAGCAGCAATAGGACAGGGGATGGCTACACCTTC.

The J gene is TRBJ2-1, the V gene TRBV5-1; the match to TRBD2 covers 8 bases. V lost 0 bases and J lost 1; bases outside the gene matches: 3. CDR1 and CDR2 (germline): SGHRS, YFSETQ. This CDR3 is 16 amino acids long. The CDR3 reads CASSLASGGSYNEQFF. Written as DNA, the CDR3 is TGCGCCAGCAGCTTGGCATCGGGGGGGTCCTACAATGAGCAGTTCTTC.

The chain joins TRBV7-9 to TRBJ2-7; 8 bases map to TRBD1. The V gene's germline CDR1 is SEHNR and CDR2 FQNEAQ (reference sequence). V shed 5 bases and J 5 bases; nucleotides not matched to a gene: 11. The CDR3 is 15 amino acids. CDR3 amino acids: CASSPDRVTVHEQYF. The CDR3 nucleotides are TGTGCCAGCAGCCCGGACAGGGTAACTGTACACGAGCAGTACTTC.

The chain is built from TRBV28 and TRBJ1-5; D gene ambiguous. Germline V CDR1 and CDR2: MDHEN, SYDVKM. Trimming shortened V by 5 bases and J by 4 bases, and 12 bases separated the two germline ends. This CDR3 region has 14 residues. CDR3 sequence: CASSPQTSNQPQHF. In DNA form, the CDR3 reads TGTGCCAGCAGTCCGCAGACATCTAATCAGCCCCAGCATTTT.

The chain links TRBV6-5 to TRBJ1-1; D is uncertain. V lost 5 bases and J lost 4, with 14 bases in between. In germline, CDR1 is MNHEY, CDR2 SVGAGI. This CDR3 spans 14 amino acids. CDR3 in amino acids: CASSPRRVSTEAFF. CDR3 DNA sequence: TGTGCCAGCAGTCCGCGACGGGTCTCCACTGAAGCTTTCTTT.

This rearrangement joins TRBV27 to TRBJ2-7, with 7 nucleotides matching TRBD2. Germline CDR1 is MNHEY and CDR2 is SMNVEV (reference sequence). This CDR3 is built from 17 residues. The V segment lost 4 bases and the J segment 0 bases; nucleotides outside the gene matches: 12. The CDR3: CASSWGGNTRSSYEQYF. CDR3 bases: TGTGCCAGCAGTTGGGGGGGGAATACTCGGAGCTCCTACGAGCAGTACTTC.

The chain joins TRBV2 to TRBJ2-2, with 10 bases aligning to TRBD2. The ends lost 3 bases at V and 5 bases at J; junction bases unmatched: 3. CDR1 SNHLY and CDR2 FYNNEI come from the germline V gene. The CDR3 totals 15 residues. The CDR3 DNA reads TGTGCCAGCAGTGATAATAGCGGGGGGACCGGGGAGCTGTTTTTT. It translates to CASSDNSGGTGELFF.

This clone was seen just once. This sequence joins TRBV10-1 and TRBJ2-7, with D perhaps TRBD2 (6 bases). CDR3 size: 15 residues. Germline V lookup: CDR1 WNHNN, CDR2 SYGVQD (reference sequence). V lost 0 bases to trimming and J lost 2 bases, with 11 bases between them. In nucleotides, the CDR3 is TGCGCCAGCAGTGAGTCGGGAGCGGGTACCTACGAGCAGTACTTC. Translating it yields CASSESGAGTYEQYF.

CDR3: CASSEIVGELFF. CDR3 nucleotide sequence: TGTGCCAGCAGTGAGATCGTCGGGGAGCTGTTTTTT. The J gene is TRBJ2-2, the V gene TRBV25-1, with unresolved D. The CDR3 totals 12 residues. CDR1 and CDR2 from the germline V gene are MGHDK and SYGVNS. Trimming cost V 3 bases and J 7 bases, with 6 bases left between them.

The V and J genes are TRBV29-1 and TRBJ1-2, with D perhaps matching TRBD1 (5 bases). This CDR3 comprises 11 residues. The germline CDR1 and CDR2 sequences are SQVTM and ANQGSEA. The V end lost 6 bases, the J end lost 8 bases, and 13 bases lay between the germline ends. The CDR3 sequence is CSVSRGGGYTF. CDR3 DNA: TGCAGCGTCTCTAGGGGTGGGGGCTACACCTTC.

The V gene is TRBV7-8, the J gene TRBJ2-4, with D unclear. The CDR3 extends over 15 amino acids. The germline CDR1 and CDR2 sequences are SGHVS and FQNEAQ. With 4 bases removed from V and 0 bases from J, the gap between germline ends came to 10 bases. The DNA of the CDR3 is TGTGCCAGCAGCTCCCCAGGTCTAGCCAAAAACATTCAGTACTTC. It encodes CASSSPGLAKNIQYF.

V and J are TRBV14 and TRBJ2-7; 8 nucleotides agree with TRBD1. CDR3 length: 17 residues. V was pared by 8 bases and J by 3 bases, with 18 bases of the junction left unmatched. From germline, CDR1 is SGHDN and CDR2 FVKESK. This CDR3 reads CASLKSKRTGLVYEQYF. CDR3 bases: TGTGCCAGCCTTAAGTCTAAACGGACAGGGTTAGTCTACGAGCAGTACTTC.

CDR3 loop: CASSLNRGYQETQYF. DNA of the CDR3: TGCGCCAGCAGCTTGAACAGGGGGTACCAAGAGACCCAGTACTTC. J is TRBJ2-5 and V is TRBV5-1, with TRBD1 identical over 8 bases. The J segment lost 0 bases and the V segment lost 1 base, leaving 2 bases of the junction unmatched. CDR1 is SGHRS and CDR2 is YFSETQ in the germline V gene. The CDR3 extends over 15 amino acids. The whole variable domain, remainder taken from reference TRBV5-1 and TRBJ2-5, is KAGVTQTPRYLIKTRGQQVTLSCSPISGHRSVSWYQQTPGQGLQFLFEYFSETQRNKGNFPGRFSGRQFSNSRSEMNVSTLELGDSALYLCASSLNRGYQETQYFGPGTRLLVL.

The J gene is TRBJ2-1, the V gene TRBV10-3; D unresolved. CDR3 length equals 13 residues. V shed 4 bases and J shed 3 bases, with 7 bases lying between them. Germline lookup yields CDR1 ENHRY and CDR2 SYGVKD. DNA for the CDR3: TGTGCCATCAGTGGAGTTCACTACAATGAGCAGTTCTTC. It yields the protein CAISGVHYNEQFF.

As DNA, the CDR3 is TGCGCCAGCAGCTTCGACTCAACTAATGAAAAACTGTTTTTT. Encoded protein: CASSFDSTNEKLFF. The J gene is TRBJ1-4, the V gene TRBV5-1; no reliable D call. CDR1 and CDR2 (germline): SGHRS, YFSETQ. The CDR3 sequence is 14 residues long. Trimming shortened V by 2 bases and J by 0 bases, and 5 bases separated the two germline ends.

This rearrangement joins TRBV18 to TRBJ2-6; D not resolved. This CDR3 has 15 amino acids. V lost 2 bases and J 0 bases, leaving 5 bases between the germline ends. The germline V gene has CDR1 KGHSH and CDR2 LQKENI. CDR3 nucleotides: TGTGCCAGCTCACCAAAGGACTCTGGGGCCAACGTCCTGACTTTC. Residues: CASSPKDSGANVLTF.

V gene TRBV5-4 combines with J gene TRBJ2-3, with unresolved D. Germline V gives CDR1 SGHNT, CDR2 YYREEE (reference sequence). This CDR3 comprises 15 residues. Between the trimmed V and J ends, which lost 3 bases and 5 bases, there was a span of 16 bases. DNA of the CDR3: TGTGCCAGCAGCTCGGAAATCTGGACCATAGATACGCAGTATTTT. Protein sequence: CASSSEIWTIDTQYF.

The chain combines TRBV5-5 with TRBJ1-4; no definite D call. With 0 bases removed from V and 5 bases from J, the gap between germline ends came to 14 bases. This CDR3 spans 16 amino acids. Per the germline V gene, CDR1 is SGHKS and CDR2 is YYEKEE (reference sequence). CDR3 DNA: TGTGCCAGCAGCTTGGCACGGGGTTCCTCCAATGAAAAACTGTTTTTT. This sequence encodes CASSLARGSSNEKLFF.

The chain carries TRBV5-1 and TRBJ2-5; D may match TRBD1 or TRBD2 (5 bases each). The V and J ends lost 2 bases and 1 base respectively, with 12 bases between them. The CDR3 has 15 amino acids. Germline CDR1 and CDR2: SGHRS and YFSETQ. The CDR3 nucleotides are TGCGCCAGCAGCTTCGTCCCCGGGACCCAAGAGACCCAGTACTTC. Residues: CASSFVPGTQETQYF.

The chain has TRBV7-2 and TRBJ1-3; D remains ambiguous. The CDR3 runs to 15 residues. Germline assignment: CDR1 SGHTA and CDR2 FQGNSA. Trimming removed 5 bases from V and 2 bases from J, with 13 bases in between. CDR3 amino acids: CASSPSRVPGNTIYF. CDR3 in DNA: TGTGCCAGCAGCCCCAGTAGGGTTCCTGGAAACACCATATATTTT.